This T cell receptor beta chain was observed in a study of CD8+CD57+ T cells in acquired aplastic anemia. Overall study context: CD4+ and CD8+ cells, once sorted, gave DNA averaging about 3 ug. Healthy donor sequencing depth: 9.5 million to 10.8 million CD4+, roughly 12 million CD8+ reads.

The use of genomic DNA as template underpinned the TCR beta VDJ and CDR3 profiling. Each CDR3 protein is one row after TCRdb ran MiXCR on the reads. The profile shows approximately 200,000 distinct CDR3 sequences, approximately 57% of them singletons. Germline V gene lookup returns CDR1 SEHNR and CDR2 FQNEAQ (reference sequence). V was clipped by 1 base and J by 7 bases; unmatched bases: 7. The CDR3 totals 14 residues. Regarding the study as a whole: Patients and controls turned out to have roughly 30 CD8+ CDR3 sequences in common. Simpson's diversity of CD8+ cells was not significantly different in patients compared with controls.

With regard to this clonotype: Its specificity is not known.

The sequence derives from a human donor in good health. V gene TRBV7-9 combines with J gene TRBJ2-7; 7 bases are shared with TRBD2. Sequenced: sorted CD4+, CD8+, or CD8+CD57+ T cells (not recorded which) from PBMCs. The CDR3 DNA is TGTGCCAGCAGCTTAGGGGGCGGGAGCTGGGAGCAGTACTTC. Protein sequence: CASSLGGGSWEQYF.